The 7 T cell receptor beta chains below all came from one sample that was sequenced in a study of cytotoxic CD8 clonotypes in ibrutinib-treated CLL. Profiled with immunoSEQ multiplex PCR; TCRdb holds only in-frame clones, not every one. Counted here are approximately 150,000 clones, around nine tenths occurring once; the ten biggest clones make up 3% to 3.5%. The sample here was PBMCs, taken at disease progression, from a patient treated with ibrutinib. These TCRs come from a human donor with chronic lymphocytic leukemia.

V and J are TRBV7-2 and TRBJ1-5; the match to TRBD1 covers 8 bases. The CDR3 spans 16 residues. V lost 6 bases and J lost 2; bases outside the gene matches: 9. CDR1 is SGHTA and CDR2 is FQGNSA in the germline V gene. In DNA, the CDR3 is TGTGCCAGCAGTTTGACAGGGGTTAAAGGCAATCAGCCCCAGCATTTT. Translated: CASSLTGVKGNQPQHF.

CDR3 amino acids: CASSPRTGAGELFF. The CDR3 coding sequence is TGTGCCAGCTCACCTCGGACAGGGGCCGGGGAGCTGTTTTTT. This chain links TRBV18 with TRBJ2-2; 9 nucleotides match TRBD1. Per germline, CDR1 KGHSH and CDR2 LQKENI. V lost 3 bases and J lost 6; bases outside the gene matches: 2. The CDR3 has 14 residues.

This clone was observed once. The chain is built from TRBV30 and TRBJ1-5; tentatively, D is TRBD1 (6 bases). This CDR3 has 13 residues. Germline loops: CDR1 GTSNPN, CDR2 SVGIG (reference sequence). V was pared by 0 bases and J by 10 bases, with 13 bases between. Here the CDR3 DNA reads TGTGCCTGGAGTGTCGGGGGGCGCGAACCCCAGCATTTT. Residues: CAWSVGGREPQHF.

The chain recombines TRBV18 with TRBJ1-2; 7 bases agree with TRBD1. Per germline, CDR1 KGHSH and CDR2 LQKENI. This CDR3 is built from 14 residues. The V gene end was trimmed by 4 bases and the J gene end by 3 bases; junction bases not matched to a gene: 5. The CDR3 region is CASSLGQNYYGYTF. The DNA for the CDR3 is TGTGCCAGCTCACTGGGACAGAACTACTATGGCTACACCTTC. The full variable domain, completed using reference TRBV18 and TRBJ1-2, is NAGVMQNPRHLVRRRGQEARLRCSPMKGHSHVYWYRQLPEEGLKFMVYLQKENIIDESGMPKERFSAEFPKEGPSILRIQQVVRGDSAAYFCASSLGQNYYGYTFGSGTRLTVV.

This clone was picked up a small number of times. This chain joins TRBV7-9 and TRBJ1-2; the D gene is possibly TRBD1 (5 bases). The CDR3 loop spans 14 amino acids. CDR1 and CDR2 from the germline V gene are SEHNR and FQNEAQ (reference sequence). The V and J ends lost 2 bases and 8 bases respectively, with 15 bases between them. The CDR3 DNA reads TGTGCCAGCAGCTTAACTGGGCGGGACCTCGGCTACACCTTC. It codes for CASSLTGRDLGYTF.

The CDR3 loop is CASRRGGTTEAFF. Written as DNA, the CDR3 is TGTGCCAGCAGGCGAGGGGGGACCACTGAAGCTTTCTTT. The gene calls are TRBV28 and TRBJ1-1; D is perhaps TRBD1 (6 bases). The CDR3 runs 13 residues. In germline, CDR1 is MDHEN, CDR2 SYDVKM. Trimming shortened V by 6 bases and J by 4 bases, and 12 bases separated the two germline ends.

This clone was picked up a small number of times. The CDR3 region has the DNA TGTGCCTATAGCGAGGGATTTTCCGTCGGGGAGACCCAGTACTTC. Amino acid sequence: CAYSEGFSVGETQYF. The rearrangement joins TRBV30 to TRBJ2-5; a weak D match, TRBD2 (5 bases). V dropped 7 bases and J dropped 5 bases, with 23 bases sitting between them. The germline V gene encodes CDR1 GTSNPN and CDR2 SVGIG (reference sequence). This CDR3 has 15 residues.